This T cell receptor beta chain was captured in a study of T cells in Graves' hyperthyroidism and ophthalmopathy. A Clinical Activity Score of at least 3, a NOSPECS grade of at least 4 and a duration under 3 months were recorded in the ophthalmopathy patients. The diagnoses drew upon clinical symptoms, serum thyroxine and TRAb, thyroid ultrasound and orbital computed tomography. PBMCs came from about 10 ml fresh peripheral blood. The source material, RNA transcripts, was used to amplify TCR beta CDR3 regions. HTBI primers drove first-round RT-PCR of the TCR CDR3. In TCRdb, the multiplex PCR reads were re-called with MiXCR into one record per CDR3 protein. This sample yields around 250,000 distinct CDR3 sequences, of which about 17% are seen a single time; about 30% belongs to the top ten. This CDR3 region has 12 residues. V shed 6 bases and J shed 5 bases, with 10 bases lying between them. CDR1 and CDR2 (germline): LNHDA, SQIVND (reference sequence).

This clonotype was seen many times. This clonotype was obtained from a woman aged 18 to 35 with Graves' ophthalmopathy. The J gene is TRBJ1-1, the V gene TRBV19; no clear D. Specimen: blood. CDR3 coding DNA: TGTGCCAGTAGCCCTGGGAGGACTGAAGCTTTCTTT. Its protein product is CASSPGRTEAFF.